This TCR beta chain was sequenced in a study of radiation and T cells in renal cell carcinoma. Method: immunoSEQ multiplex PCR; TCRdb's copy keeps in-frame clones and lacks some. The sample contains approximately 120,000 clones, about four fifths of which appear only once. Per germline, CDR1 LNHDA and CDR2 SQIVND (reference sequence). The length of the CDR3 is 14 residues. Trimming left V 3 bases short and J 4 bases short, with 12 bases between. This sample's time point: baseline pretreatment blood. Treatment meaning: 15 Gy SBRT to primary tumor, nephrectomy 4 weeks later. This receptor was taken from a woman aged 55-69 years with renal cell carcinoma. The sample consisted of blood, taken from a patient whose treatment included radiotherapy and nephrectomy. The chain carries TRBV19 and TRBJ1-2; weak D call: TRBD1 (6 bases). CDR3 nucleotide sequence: TGTGCCAGTAGTATCGTGGACAGCACCTATGGCTACACCTTC. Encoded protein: CASSIVDSTYGYTF.